This T cell receptor (beta chain) derives from a study of molecular identifiers for immune sequencing clone quantification. TCRdb redid the calling of the PCR reads with MiXCR, one entry per CDR3 protein. This table holds 80,000 to 100,000 distinct CDR3 sequences, roughly 24% found once. The length of the CDR3 is 15 residues. With V trimmed by 5 bases and J by 7 bases, 12 bases remained unmatched. Germline V gene lookup returns CDR1 PRHDT and CDR2 FYEKMQ (reference sequence). This clonotype was counted a single time. A single base separates this from a much larger clone, so it may be a read error. The conserved closing phenylalanine or tryptophan is absent in this CDR3, likely reflecting a read error.

The sequence was collected from a human donor in good health. Some libraries in this study had Jurkat cell RNA spiked in. The rearrangement links TRBV13 to TRBJ2-3; 7 nucleotides agree with TRBD2. Sequences were obtained from naive CD8+ T cells from blood, with Jurkat cell RNA spiked in. Specified subset: FACS-sorted CD8+CD4-CCR7+CD45RA+ naive T cells. CDR3 sequence reads: CASSLGASGSNTQYL. The CDR3 nucleotides are TGTGCCAGCAGCCTCGGGGCTAGCGGTTCTAATACGCAGTATCTT.